This is a list of T cell receptor beta chains from one sample in a study of CD8 T cells in ankylosing spondylitis. One entry per CDR3 protein, called by TCRdb with MiXCR from the 5' RACE reads. The sample holds approximately 290,000 distinct CDR3 sequences; roughly 20% are singletons and the top ten take around 3.2%. Sample: blood, either unsorted or a sorted T cell fraction (not recorded which). These receptors were collected from a female donor with ankylosing spondylitis or in good health (not recorded which). Each CDR3 is given with its conserved first and last residue. The D gene is left open where the match is weak. Size values are once, few and many counts, or a class for expanded clones, and some rows have none.

j_gene: TRBJ2-1; d_gene: TRBD2; v_gene: TRBV7-9; abundance: -; CDR3nt: TGTGCCAGCAGCATCCAAGCGGGGGGCCACGGCAATGAGCAGTTCTTC; CDR3aa: CASSIQAGGHGNEQFF
j_gene: TRBJ1-4; d_gene: -; v_gene: TRBV12-3/TRBV12-4; abundance: few; CDR3nt: TGTGCCAGCAGTTTCGGTGGCCCAACTAATGAAAAACTGTTTTTT; CDR3aa: CASSFGGPTNEKLFF
j_gene: TRBJ2-1; d_gene: -; v_gene: TRBV10-3; abundance: many; CDR3nt: TGTGCCATCAGCCCGGGAACCGACAATGAGCAGTTCTTC; CDR3aa: CAISPGTDNEQFF
j_gene: TRBJ2-1; d_gene: -; v_gene: TRBV12-3/TRBV12-4; abundance: many; CDR3nt: TGTGCCAGCAGCCCTAGCCAGTCTGAGCAGTTCTTC; CDR3aa: CASSPSQSEQFF
j_gene: TRBJ2-1; d_gene: -; v_gene: TRBV12-5; abundance: few; CDR3nt: TGTGCTAGTGAAGGAAAGGGGATCCCCTACAATGAGCAGTTCTTC; CDR3aa: CASEGKGIPYNEQFF
j_gene: TRBJ2-7; d_gene: -; v_gene: TRBV7-8; abundance: -; CDR3nt: TGTGCCAGCAGCTTAGAACGTATCGGCGGGACTCCCTACGAGCAGTACTTC; CDR3aa: CASSLERIGGTPYEQYF
j_gene: TRBJ1-2; d_gene: -; v_gene: TRBV24-1; abundance: many; CDR3nt: TGTGCCACCAGTGTAGGGCCTAACTATGGCTACACCTTC; CDR3aa: CATSVGPNYGYTF
j_gene: TRBJ2-4; d_gene: TRBD2; v_gene: TRBV29-1; abundance: -; CDR3nt: TGCAGCGCTCCTCTGGGGGGGTCGAACATTCAGTACTTC; CDR3aa: CSAPLGGSNIQYF
j_gene: TRBJ1-2; d_gene: TRBD1; v_gene: TRBV5-5; abundance: -; CDR3nt: TGTGCCAGCAGCTTGGTGGACAGGGGTGGCTACACCTTC; CDR3aa: CASSLVDRGGYTF
j_gene: TRBJ1-2; d_gene: -; v_gene: TRBV28; abundance: -; CDR3nt: TGTGCCAGCAGTCCCTCGTCGGGAGGTGGCTACACCTTC; CDR3aa: CASSPSSGGGYTF
j_gene: TRBJ2-1; d_gene: -; v_gene: TRBV10-3; abundance: -; CDR3nt: TGTGCCATCGGGACTTTCAATGAGCAGTTCTTC; CDR3aa: CAIGTFNEQFF
j_gene: TRBJ1-1; d_gene: -; v_gene: TRBV12-3/TRBV12-4; abundance: many; CDR3nt: TGTGCCAGCGCCCCGAGGCGGATGAACACTGAAGCTTTCTTT; CDR3aa: CASAPRRMNTEAFF